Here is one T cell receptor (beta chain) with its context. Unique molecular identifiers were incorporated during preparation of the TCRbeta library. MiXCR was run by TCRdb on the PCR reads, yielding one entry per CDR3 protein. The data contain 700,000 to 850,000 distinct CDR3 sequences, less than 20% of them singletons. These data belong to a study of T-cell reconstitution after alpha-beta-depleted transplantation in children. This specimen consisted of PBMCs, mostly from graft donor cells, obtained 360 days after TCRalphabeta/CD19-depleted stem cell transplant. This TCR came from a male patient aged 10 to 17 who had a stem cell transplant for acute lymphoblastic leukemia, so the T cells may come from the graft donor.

CDR3 DNA: TGTGCCACTGGCAGGGAGTTTTCCTACGAGCAGTACTTC. As protein: CATGREFSYEQYF. This chain uses TRBV10-3 with TRBJ2-7; D is tentatively TRBD1 or TRBD2 (5 bases each). The CDR3 is 13 residues long. Trimming shortened V by 10 bases and J by 1 base, and 14 bases separated the two germline ends. Looked up from germline, CDR1 is ENHRY and CDR2 is SYGVKD.